Detailed here is one T cell receptor (beta chain). The antigen is undetermined. This CDR3 is built from 15 residues. Trimming took off 0 bases at V and 2 bases at J, with 12 bases between the two ends. The germline gives CDR1 SGHRS, CDR2 YFSETQ. Investigators spread the genomic DNA of each subset evenly over several immunoSEQ plates. Authors' analysis steps: Filtering of immunoSEQ junctional sequences could not match full-length read filtering. Some clones are missing from TCRdb's copy, which holds only in-frame ones; the method was immunoSEQ multiplex PCR. The DNA was the basis for D and trimming; V, J and clone size are from that table. The sample includes over 1.5 million clones, approximately 98% of them seen just once. This sample is part of a study of shared clonotypes between healthy human individuals. Study conclusions and caveats: Generation probability values for non-shared clonotypes were lower than those for clonotypes shared by all four donors.

V and J are TRBV5-1 and TRBJ2-7; D is perhaps TRBD1 (6 bases). This receptor was identified in a man aged 25 to 40 in good health. The material sequenced was naive CD4+ T cells sorted from blood. Sample subset: CD45RA+ positively selected. Here the CDR3 reads CASSLEAGAPYEQYF. Here the CDR3 DNA reads TGCGCCAGCAGCTTGGAGGCAGGGGCCCCCTACGAGCAGTACTTC.